This T cell receptor (beta chain) was retrieved from a study of cytomegalovirus exposure and HLA in healthy donors (dated by TCRdb to the late 2010s). Regarding the complete study: An earlier analysis of about 560 of the donors reported 276 Gb of sequence data and about 120 million unique TCR beta sequences obtained from about 180 million T cells. An early release covering around 630 HLA-typed donors comprised 250 to 350 gigabases of sequencing data and around 80 million unique TCR sequences. Of the 350 to 400 genotyped donors, roughly 80% fell in the genetic ancestry cluster associated with self-reported Caucasian donors. The study aimed to test whether cataloging public T cell receptors could reveal signatures of past pathogen exposure. The study profiled the T cell repertoires of approximately 700 subjects by immunosequencing and related them to cytomegalovirus serostatus. Along with the roughly 700-subject first cohort, a separate validation cohort of over 90 different subjects was used. To predict cytomegalovirus infection status, the study brought together high-throughput TCR immunosequencing, statistical association of individual TCRs with disease status, and machine learning. A later analysis re-analyzed previously published TCR beta repertoires from roughly 690 donors and added high-resolution HLA genotyping to study TCR occurrence patterns. The later analysis used no new phenotypic data to find candidate immune exposures, relying instead on TCR beta sequences and their occurrence across donors. To decide whether each TCR beta V gene segment behaved as functional or pseudogenic, an earlier analysis of over 500 of the donors relied on high-throughput TCR beta sequencing. Alongside the repertoire data, information on donor age, sex, ethnicity and CMV serostatus was compiled. In a later genetic analysis, genome-wide SNP genotypes for 398 of the 666 donors were used, and that subset was treated as a discovery cohort. Every discovery cohort repertoire had been produced on one sequencing platform. Both class I and class II loci were covered by HLA typing, at four-digit resolution. The number of donors typed differed by locus, with roughly 629-640 for A, B, C, DRB1 and DQB1, roughly 520 for DQA1, about 610 for DPA1, and over 400 for DPB1. Because of strong linkage in the cohort, roughly five DR-DQ haplotypes were treated as single units for association and clustering. On average, about 240,000 unique TCR beta nucleotide sequences were sequenced per donor among more than 350 genotyped donors of the cohort, with 15% to 20% of those sequences being non-productive.

CDR1 and CDR2 are drawn from the germline V gene (reference sequence): MNHNY, SVGAGI. The CDR3 runs 12 amino acids, cysteine and phenylalanine included. The kept DNA is CDR3 alone, 36 bases in frame from the first base. V is reduced by 6 bases and J by 9 bases, leaving a spacing of 13 bases between them. The cohort was made up of 666 healthy bone marrow donors. Cohort members were all nominally healthy when sampled, although unrecorded immune exposures were likely present. The donor was CMV seropositive and belonged to the group of 250 to 350 seropositive cohort members. A peripheral blood sample was provided by each donor, and peripheral blood mononuclear cells were used for TCR beta sequencing. The Qiagen DNeasy Blood Extraction Kit was used to extract genomic DNA from the blood cell samples. For this clone: Its antigen specificity is not known. Within one base of it there is no much larger clone, and no base qualities were kept.

Libraries were made using the immunoSEQ multiplex PCR assay. For the multiplex PCR, a mixture combining 60 forward primers for TCR Vbeta segments and 13 reverse primers for TCR Jbeta segments was used. Amplification of the CDR3 region of rearranged TCR beta genes was performed with a multiplex PCR assay on genomic DNA. The Illumina HiSeq System was used to sequence the amplified TCR beta libraries as 87-base-pair reads. Under the source paper's analysis protocol: A later analysis tallied roughly 78 million unique TCR beta chains across the 666 repertoires, and some 10 million of those chains were shared by two or more donors. Raw reads were error-corrected and collapsed into unique sequences with a nearest-neighbor algorithm that merged closely related sequences to remove PCR and sequencing errors. Alignment of CDR3 sequences to IMGT reference sequences was used to assign V, D and J gene segments. For a sequence to be retained, a match of at least six nucleotides was required to both a V gene segment and a J gene segment. Rearrangements were classified as productive when the CDR3 lacked stop codons and remained in frame with V and J, and all other rearrangements were classified as non-productive. CDR3 was defined according to IMGT convention as the region running from the second conserved V-encoded cysteine to the conserved J-encoded phenylalanine. The earlier analysis of 500 to 750 of the donors excluded any sequence lacking an unambiguous match to a single V gene segment. An earlier analysis of approximately 590 of the donors called V segments functional above 56.7% productive rearrangements and segregating when the between-donor standard deviation exceeded 5%. A statistical classification framework was built for diagnosing cytomegalovirus status from the catalog of TCR beta chain sequences. In a later analysis, TCR nucleotide sequences were compared against IMGT/GENE-DB human TR gene sequences so that V and J genes could be assigned. The TCRdist pipeline was used in a later analysis to assign CDR3 sequences and most-parsimonious VDJ recombination scenarios. A later analysis defined each TCR beta chain by its CDR3 amino acid sequence plus V-gene family, and excluded reads lacking a unique V-gene family. To address suspected cross-contamination and a sequencing artifact, a later analysis removed approximately 590 highly shared, low-generation-probability nucleotide sequences. In a later analysis, a clonal expansion index was calculated for each public chain from normalized within-repertoire ranks of inferred template counts. In a later analysis, generation probabilities were computed using a VDJ recombination model fitted to out-of-frame rearrangements, and the results were checked against IGoR. A later analysis scored TCR-TCR, TCR-HLA and TCR-CMV co-occurrence with hypergeometric tests, applying a repertoire-size bias correction to TCR pairs. To estimate false discovery rates, a later analysis permuted the HLA or CMV assignments 20 times. In a later analysis, co-occurring TCRs were grouped using DBSCAN, and TCRdist sequence similarity was added for clustering within HLA-allele-positive subsets. Co-occurrence clustering excluded repertoires with fewer than 30,000 or more than 120,000 public chains, plus five with anomalous nucleotide sharing. The immuneACCESS repertoire file appears here via TCRdb, limited to in-frame rearrangements. These files lack a portion of the clones; in checked studies, under half of the deficit traces to unresolved V genes, and the cause of the others is not known. V and J calls and clone size are given by that table; D and trimming were obtained from the DNA. For this sample there are 250,000 to 350,000 clones; 86% appear just once. The top ten clones comprise roughly 4% of the sample.

The full study reports these points: A later analysis found that TCR association rates varied across HLA loci, with DRB1 alleles showing the most associated TCRs and HLA-C alleles the fewest. In vitro tests confirmed that a few of the cytomegalovirus-associated TCR beta chains recognize cytomegalovirus antigens. The classifier was reported to diagnose cytomegalovirus status with high specificity and sensitivity in both the original and validation cohorts. V-gene and J-gene trimming of TCR beta chains was associated with a missense DCLRE1C variant in a later genetic analysis, and the association was replicated in an independent cohort. Because counts were too low, roughly 17 rarely observed V segments, including chromosome 9 orphons, were left out of the earlier analysis of some 640 of the donors. Compared with the approximately 670-donor mean, donors in an Asian-associated ancestry cluster had fewer N-insertions in productive TCRs, according to a later genetic analysis. Linkage disequilibrium might explain the correlated functional status among segregating V segments, but an unknown experimental factor could not be excluded. HLA typing was unavailable for some donors at each locus, so association tests used only the typed subset. In a later analysis, several top co-occurrence clusters were reported to appear linked to parvovirus B19, influenza, CMV and Epstein-Barr virus. This cohort had only TCR beta chains sequenced, and the lack of alpha or paired-chain data limited which features could be detected. In the study, 150 to 200 TCR beta chains were listed as associated with cytomegalovirus. In a later analysis, HLA-associated TCR beta chains were found to be more clonally expanded and to have lower generation probabilities than equally common non-associated chains. At a false discovery rate of 0.05, a later analysis linked some 18,000 TCR beta sequences to specific HLA alleles. The authors suggested that the approach could potentially be generalized to other disease states and immunological phenotypes. Assigning TCR associations to individual alleles was difficult when HLA alleles, especially DR and DQ, strongly co-occurred. A group of highly shared sequence variants was considered likely to be a technical artifact of the sequencing pipeline. In a later analysis, most CMV-associated TCR beta chains were found to appear HLA-restricted, with HLA associations seemingly driven largely by CMV exposure. Most TCR sequences were seen in very few donors, while some public TCRs were found in many individuals. A further reported finding was that TCR beta sequences accurately predicted the HLA-A and HLA-B alleles for most subjects in the first cohort. Sequencing depth was assumed to be roughly uniform across donors in the presence/absence analyses, though that assumption may not hold. CMV serostatus was the only immune exposure information available for the cohort. Because the 87-base-pair reads could not distinguish some IMGT-functional V segments, including TRBV6-2 and TRBV6-3, those segments were excluded. In an earlier analysis of around 600 of the donors, most TCR beta V segments were observed in productive rearrangements about 87% or about 30% of the time, broadly matching IMGT annotations.

The TCR originated in a man aged 40-49 years in good health and CMV-seropositive. The chain links TRBV6-6 with TRBJ2-3; TRBD2 is possibly the D segment (5 matching bases). The sample taken for sequencing was PBMCs. The CDR3 reads as follows: CASRGPSLTQYF. In nucleotides, the sequence is TGTGCCAGCAGAGGTCCTAGCTTAACGCAGTATTTT.